This T cell receptor (beta chain) was identified in a study of T-cell reconstitution after alpha-beta-depleted transplantation in children. General study results and limits: T-cell numbers and diversity, one year after transplant, stemmed largely from T cells that were newly produced. The origin of high day-60 TCRbeta diversity in some patients lay in surviving recipient T cells and thymic progenitors. Where alpha-beta T cells came from about two months after transplant was reportedly several hundred expanded graft clones.

Preparation of the TCRbeta library used unique molecular identifiers. One entry per CDR3 protein, called by TCRdb with MiXCR from the PCR reads. The table lists some 600,000 distinct CDR3 sequences, around 13% of them singletons, with roughly 2.3% in the top ten. The table lists this clonotype with a few counts. Antigen specificity is unknown. This CDR3 is 17 amino acids long. Deletions cut 0 bases from V and 2 bases from J, with 17 bases between. Per germline, CDR1 LGHNA and CDR2 YNFKEQ. V and J are TRBV4-2 and TRBJ2-7, with D perhaps matching TRBD1 (6 bases). Sample: PBMCs, mostly from graft donor cells, taken 360 days after TCRalphabeta/CD19-depleted stem cell transplant. This clonotype originated in a male patient aged 5 to 17 who had a stem cell transplant for acute myeloid leukemia, so the T cells may come from the graft donor. This CDR3 reads CASSQEKTGLFAYEQYF. CDR3 DNA sequence: TGTGCCAGCAGCCAAGAGAAGACAGGTCTTTTTGCCTACGAGCAGTACTTC.